This TCR beta chain is from a study of T cell responses to AZD1222 COVID-19 vaccine. Findings and limits, study-wide: Sampling captured repertoires only after the peak T cell response. Recipients of AZD1222 seropositive at baseline numbered only six or seven. Donors were mostly white British, more females; clonal diversity possibly underestimated. The breadth and depth of Spike-specific TCRs increased once two AZD1222 doses had been given.

CDR1 is SGHRS, CDR2 YFSETQ, per germline. With V trimmed by 4 bases and J by 8 bases, 11 bases remained unmatched. CDR3 size: 15 residues. TCRdb's table, derived via immunoSEQ multiplex PCR, lists solely in-frame clones and lacks some. This table has fewer than 150,000 clones, approximately 85% appearing once. As for this clone: Its antigen is still unknown.

The source material was peripheral blood, sampled on day 0 of AZD1222 vaccination. The J gene is TRBJ1-4, the V gene TRBV5-1; 7 positions match TRBD1. The clonotype originates from an adult in good health. CDR3 bases: TGCGCCAGCAGCCTCATAGACAGGGCCGGAGAAAAACTGTTTTTT. It encodes CASSLIDRAGEKLFF.